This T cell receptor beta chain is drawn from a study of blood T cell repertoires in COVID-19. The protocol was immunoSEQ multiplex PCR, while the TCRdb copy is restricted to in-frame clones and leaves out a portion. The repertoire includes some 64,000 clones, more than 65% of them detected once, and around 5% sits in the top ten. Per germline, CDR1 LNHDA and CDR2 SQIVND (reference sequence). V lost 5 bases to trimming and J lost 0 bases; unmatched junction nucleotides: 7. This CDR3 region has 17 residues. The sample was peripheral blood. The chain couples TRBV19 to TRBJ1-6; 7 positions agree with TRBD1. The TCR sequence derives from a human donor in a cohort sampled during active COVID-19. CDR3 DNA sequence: TGTGCCAGTAGTTCGCAACAGGGGATCTCCTATAATTCACCCCTCCACTTT. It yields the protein CASSSQQGISYNSPLHF.